The rows below give T cell receptor beta chains drawn from one sample of a study of shared clonotypes between healthy human individuals. Here immunoSEQ multiplex PCR was the method, and the copy in TCRdb shows in-frame clones only, minus some. This repertoire shows roughly 2.2 million clones, around 92% found once; its top ten account for approximately 0.4%. Source material: naive CD4+ T cells from PBMCs. The receptors stem from a young man in good health. Some clones in this sample may be carry-over from other donors' samples. Both conserved end residues are trimmed from each CDR3.

v_gene: TRBV30
CDR3aa: AWSVRTGGVYT

v_gene: TRBV2
CDR3aa: ASTIEEGASQPQH

v_gene: TRBV5-1
CDR3aa: ASSGGGVYNEQF

v_gene: TRBV5-1
CDR3aa: ASSANQGREETQY

v_gene: TRBV5-1
CDR3aa: ASSLDMGTGELF

v_gene: TRBV7-9
CDR3aa: ASSPPSGIKY

v_gene: TRBV5-1
CDR3aa: ASSLGLAGGPTDTQY

v_gene: TRBV5-4
CDR3aa: ASSEGSTYTDTQY

v_gene: TRBV10-1
CDR3aa: ASRKSRTGDTEAF

v_gene: TRBV28
CDR3aa: ASSPPGAGQARYEQY

v_gene: TRBV7-2
CDR3aa: ASSFGTVNTEAF

v_gene: TRBV5-1
CDR3aa: ASSHRTSGSYDEQY

v_gene: TRBV7-3
CDR3aa: ASSLTAASETF

v_gene: TRBV5-1
CDR3aa: ASSDFAQGSRDAF

v_gene: TRBV7-2
CDR3aa: ASSLGIGQGLVAF

v_gene: TRBV28
CDR3aa: ASSAIYEQY